Given below is one T cell receptor (beta chain) in context. Produced via immunoSEQ multiplex PCR; TCRdb's table is partial and in-frame only. The table has about 7,600 clones, 53% seen once; the top ten hold approximately 10%. The CDR3 contains 11 residues. Germline lookup yields CDR1 MNHEY and CDR2 SMNVEV (reference sequence). The ends were cut back, 6 bases at V and 6 bases at J, with 7 bases in the middle. This sample stems from a study of neoadjuvant anti-PD-1 for oral cavity cancer. This chain connects TRBV27 to TRBJ2-3, with D possibly being TRBD1 (6 bases). This specimen consisted of tumor tissue, obtained before nivolumab (anti-PD-1) treatment. The sequence derives from a person between 40 and 79 years old with oral cavity squamous cell carcinoma. CDR3 protein: CASSQGDTQYF. The DNA of the CDR3 is TGTGCCAGCAGCCAGGGGGATACGCAGTATTTT.